This T cell receptor (beta chain) came from a study of blood T cell repertoires in COVID-19. Using immunoSEQ multiplex PCR, the repertoire was profiled, and TCRdb retains in-frame clones only, with some absent. The data hold some 70,000 clones, with about nine tenths observed a single time. The sequenced sample was peripheral blood. This TCR was recovered from a man aged 50-59 years with active COVID-19.

The CDR3 DNA is TGTGCCAGCAGCCAAGAGGGGGGGCGGGGGCACTCCTACGAGCAGTACTTC. It yields the protein CASSQEGGRGHSYEQYF. This chain joins TRBV4-2 and TRBJ2-7; D is possibly TRBD2 (7 bases). Trimming removed 0 bases at V and 0 bases at J, with 15 bases between. Germline V gene sequence: CDR1 LGHNA, CDR2 YNFKEQ. The CDR3 covers 17 residues.